This T cell receptor beta chain is drawn from a study of OX40 agonist ivuxolimab in advanced cancers. With regard to this clone: Its antigen is currently unknown.

The V and J ends lost 4 bases and 1 base, in that order; junction bases with no gene match: 11. Germline V lookup: CDR1 SQVTM, CDR2 ANQGSEA. The CDR3 has 16 residues. The data were produced by immunoSEQ multiplex PCR, yet TCRdb's version contains in-frame clones alone and is incomplete. The sample lists tens of thousands of clones, 86% occurring once. Study-wide results and limits: Nonresponders included some who also had low normalized T-cell clonal expansion.

The V gene is TRBV29-1, the J gene TRBJ2-3, with TRBD1 matching 7 bases. This receptor was identified in an adult with an advanced solid tumor such as melanoma, head and neck, liver or kidney cancer. The sample was CD4+ or CD8+ T cells sorted from blood, taken in a trial of the OX40 agonist ivuxolimab. The CDR3 loop is CSVALEGAVGTDTQYF. CDR3 DNA: TGCAGCGTTGCCCTTGAGGGGGCCGTGGGCACAGATACGCAGTATTTT.